One and the same sample provided the 27 T cell receptor beta chains below, sequenced in a study of cytomegalovirus exposure and HLA in healthy donors. Assay used: immunoSEQ multiplex PCR; TCRdb lists only in-frame clones, some missing. The data hold about 140,000 clones, with approximately 87% observed a single time. Sequencing was done on a sample of PBMCs. The receptors were gathered from a man aged 18 to 35 in good health and CMV-seronegative.

A few counts support this clone. This chain joins TRBV15 and TRBJ1-5, with D uncertain. The CDR3 extends over 16 amino acids. The V end was cut by 1 base, the J end by 0 bases, with 10 bases between. The germline V gene has CDR1 LNHNV and CDR2 YYDKDF (reference sequence). The CDR3: CATSRALISSNQPQHF. CDR3 bases: TGTGCCACCAGCAGAGCTCTTATCTCTAGCAATCAGCCCCAGCATTTT.

V usage is TRBV5-1 and J usage is TRBJ1-2, with D perhaps matching TRBD1 (5 bases). The CDR3 has 11 residues. CDR1 is SGHRS and CDR2 is YFSETQ in the germline V gene. V lost 5 bases, J lost 7 bases, and 9 bases lay in between. CDR3 in amino acids: CASRGGAGYTF. The CDR3 DNA is TGCGCCAGCAGGGGAGGGGCTGGCTACACCTTC. Combining the CDR3 with reference TRBV5-1 and TRBJ1-2 gives the whole variable domain KAGVTQTPRYLIKTRGQQVTLSCSPISGHRSVSWYQQTPGQGLQFLFEYFSETQRNKGNFPGRFSGRQFSNSRSEMNVSTLELGDSALYLCASRGGAGYTFGSGTRLTVV.

The rearrangement uses TRBV20-1 and TRBJ1-1; TRBD1 matches 8 bases. This CDR3 is built from 11 residues. Trimming removed 6 bases from V and 5 bases from J; junction bases left unmatched: 2. CDR1 is DFQATT, CDR2 SNEGSKA, per germline (reference sequence). As DNA, the CDR3 is TGCAGTGCACAGGGGGTAACTGAAGCTTTCTTT. It is translated as CSAQGVTEAFF.

J is TRBJ2-7 and V is TRBV21-1; the listed D gene, TRBD1, was not tested against the DNA. TRBV21-1 is designated a pseudogene. The CDR3 covers 15 residues. CDR3 protein: CASSKGNRGSYEQYF. As DNA, the CDR3 is TGTGCCAGCAGCAAAGGGAACAGGGGTTCATACGAGCAGTACTTC.

The V and J genes are TRBV5-1 and TRBJ1-2; 8 bases line up with TRBD1. The CDR3 length is 13 residues. Germline CDR1 and CDR2: SGHRS and YFSETQ. After removal of 3 bases from V and 6 bases from J, the junction contained 4 bases not matched to a gene. For the CDR3, the DNA is TGCGCCAGCAGCTCCACAGGGGGGGATGGCTACACCTTC. It codes for CASSSTGGDGYTF.

The CDR3 DNA is TGCGCCAGCAGTCTGACAGCTAATACCGGGGAGCTGTTTTTT. Translation: CASSLTANTGELFF. V and J are TRBV4-3 and TRBJ2-2; D is possibly TRBD1 (5 bases). The CDR3 is 14 residues long. CDR1 and CDR2 from the germline V gene are LGHNA and YSLEER. With 6 bases removed from V and 5 bases from J, the gap between germline ends came to 13 bases.

The chain combines TRBV27 with TRBJ1-5; possibly TRBD1 for D (6 bases). V lost 5 bases to trimming and J lost 5 bases, with 10 bases between them. The V gene's germline CDR1 is MNHEY and CDR2 SMNVEV (reference sequence). This CDR3 is built from 13 residues. The CDR3 DNA follows: TGTGCCAGCAGTGCACAGGGTTATCAGCCCCAGCATTTT. Translation: CASSAQGYQPQHF.

The rearrangement uses TRBV10-3 and TRBJ1-2; a possible D gene is TRBD1 (6 bases). The CDR3 has 20 amino acids. Germline CDR1 is ENHRY and CDR2 is SYGVKD. The V end was cut by 3 bases, the J end by 8 bases, with 34 bases between. CDR3 in amino acids: CAISEIEGDRTRYVIEGYTF. In nucleotides, the CDR3 is TGTGCCATCAGTGAAATCGAGGGTGACAGGACTCGCTACGTCATAGAAGGCTACACCTTC.

This clone occurred a few times. The chain uses TRBV2 and TRBJ1-5, with a possible D match to TRBD1 (6 bases). This CDR3 has 14 residues. Trimming stripped 2 bases from V and 9 bases from J, with 14 bases between. Germline CDR1 SNHLY, CDR2 FYNNEI. CDR3 amino acids: CASSEQGPPRPQHF. Written as DNA, the CDR3 is TGTGCCAGCAGTGAACAGGGGCCCCCTAGGCCCCAGCATTTT.

The chain combines TRBV7-8 with TRBJ2-1, with D uncertain. With 2 bases removed from V and 2 bases from J, the gap between germline ends came to 4 bases. This CDR3 has 13 amino acids. Germline V lookup: CDR1 SGHVS, CDR2 FQNEAQ. CDR3 in DNA: TGTGCCAGCAGCTTAAACACCTACAATGAGCAGTTCTTC. It codes for CASSLNTYNEQFF.

The J gene is TRBJ1-3, the V gene TRBV7-8; 8 bases agree with TRBD1. The V gene's germline CDR1 is SGHVS and CDR2 FQNEAQ. Unmatched junction bases numbered 4, after V lost 4 bases and J lost 2 bases. This CDR3 contains 15 residues. In DNA, the CDR3 is TGTGCCAGCAGCTCCGCACAGGGGGCTGGAAACACCATATATTTT. As protein: CASSSAQGAGNTIYF.

This chain links TRBV18 with TRBJ1-2; 7 bases line up with TRBD1. This CDR3 has 14 residues. The germline V gene encodes CDR1 KGHSH and CDR2 LQKENI. V shed 1 base, J shed 6 bases, and the junction held 5 bases outside the gene matches. CDR3 residues: CASSPQKGADGYTF. CDR3 sequence (DNA): TGTGCCAGCTCACCACAGAAGGGGGCGGATGGCTACACCTTC.

This clone was seen at least ten times. The chain recombines TRBV6-4 with TRBJ2-3, with D perhaps matching TRBD2 (5 bases). CDR3 length: 14 residues. The germline gives CDR1 MRHNA, CDR2 SNTAGT. Trimming removed 4 bases from V and 2 bases from J, with 10 bases in between. DNA of the CDR3: TGTGCCAGCAGTGCCGGGGATCCCACAGATACGCAGTATTTT. This codes for CASSAGDPTDTQYF.

The chain links TRBV29-1 to TRBJ2-1, with 13 bases fitting TRBD2. This CDR3 has 17 amino acids. V was clipped by 7 bases and J by 5 bases; unmatched bases: 14. The germline V gene encodes CDR1 SQVTM and CDR2 ANQGSEA. The CDR3 DNA reads as TGCAGCGCCCACCGATGGACTAGCGGGAGAGGGGACAATGAGCAGTTCTTC. Its protein product is CSAHRWTSGRGDNEQFF.

The chain joins TRBV18 to TRBJ2-7; D possibly corresponds to TRBD1 (6 bases). The CDR3 length is 15 residues. Trimming pared 1 base from V and 3 bases from J, leaving 13 bases between. Germline CDR1 and CDR2: KGHSH and LQKENI. The CDR3 bases are TGTGCCAGCTCACCACTGAAGGACAGAAGCTACGAGCAGTACTTC. Protein sequence: CASSPLKDRSYEQYF.

The genes are TRBV20-1 and TRBJ2-5; D not certain. The germline CDR1 and CDR2 sequences are DFQATT and SNEGSKA (reference sequence). The CDR3 covers 11 residues. The ends were cut back, 4 bases at V and 2 bases at J, with 5 bases in the middle. The DNA for the CDR3 is TGCAGTGCTACCTTTCAAGAGACCCAGTACTTC. Translation: CSATFQETQYF.

The rearrangement uses TRBV5-1 and TRBJ1-3; D perhaps matches TRBD1 (5 bases). The CDR3 is 13 residues long. V gave up 6 bases and J gave up 0 bases, with 7 bases separating them. Germline assignment: CDR1 SGHRS and CDR2 YFSETQ. The CDR3 here is CASNGGSGNTIYF. The DNA of the CDR3 is TGCGCCAGCAACGGGGGCTCTGGAAACACCATATATTTT.

The chain joins TRBV7-9 to TRBJ1-2; TRBD1 aligns across 10 bases. J gave up 8 bases and V 1 base, and 7 bases lay outside the gene matches. Germline V CDR1 and CDR2: SEHNR, FQNEAQ (reference sequence). The CDR3 totals 15 residues. The CDR3 sequence is CASSLVGTGARGYTF. CDR3 DNA: TGTGCCAGCAGCTTAGTAGGGACAGGGGCCCGAGGCTACACCTTC.

V gene TRBV19 combines with J gene TRBJ1-2, with D unclear. The CDR3 is 14 residues long. Germline lookup yields CDR1 LNHDA and CDR2 SQIVND (reference sequence). The V and J ends lost 3 bases and 5 bases respectively, with 13 bases between them. The chain's CDR3 is CASSMGQKIYGYTF. The CDR3 region has the DNA TGTGCCAGTAGTATGGGCCAGAAAATTTATGGCTACACCTTC.

The J gene is TRBJ2-2, the V gene TRBV5-4; unclear D gene. The CDR3 runs to 13 residues. Trimming stripped 1 base from V and 4 bases from J, with 5 bases between. CDR1 and CDR2 from the germline V gene are SGHNT and YYREEE (reference sequence). The DNA for the CDR3 is TGTGCCAGCAGCTTGACACCCACCGGGGAGCTGTTTTTT. Its translation is CASSLTPTGELFF.

CDR3 amino acids: CASSYSTASSYNEQFF. The CDR3, as DNA: TGTGCCAGCAGTTACTCGACAGCGAGCTCCTACAATGAGCAGTTCTTC. The chain links TRBV6-5 to TRBJ2-1; D might be TRBD1 (5 bases). The V gene's germline CDR1 is MNHEY and CDR2 SVGAGI. V was shortened by 0 bases and J by 0 bases, with 9 bases between the two germline ends. CDR3 length: 16 residues.

The V call is TRBV4-1, the J call TRBJ2-7; no reliable D call. The V end lost 4 bases, the J end lost 2 bases, and 15 bases lay between the germline ends. Germline CDR1 and CDR2: MGHRA and YSYEKL. The CDR3 has 15 amino acids. The CDR3 coding sequence is TGCGCCAGCAGCCCCGTGAAGAAAGTAGCCTACGAGCAGTACTTC. The encoded protein is CASSPVKKVAYEQYF.

V gene TRBV7-8 combines with J gene TRBJ2-5, with D uncertain. Germline V gives CDR1 SGHVS, CDR2 FQNEAQ. Trimming stripped 1 base from V and 1 base from J, with 4 bases between. CDR3 length: 13 residues. CDR3: CASSLGSQETQYF. CDR3 coding DNA: TGTGCCAGCAGCTTAGGTAGCCAAGAGACCCAGTACTTC.

The chain joins TRBV4-1 to TRBJ2-6, with 7 bases fitting TRBD1. This CDR3 has 19 amino acids. Per germline, CDR1 MGHRA and CDR2 YSYEKL. Germline trimming cut 3 bases from V and 4 bases from J; bases unmatched to any gene: 15. The CDR3 region is CASSHQGQVYLSGANVLTF. The CDR3 DNA sequence: TGCGCCAGCAGCCACCAAGGACAGGTCTATCTTTCCGGGGCCAACGTCCTGACTTTC.

This chain connects TRBV5-1 to TRBJ2-5; TRBD2 might be the D (5 bases). This CDR3 is 15 amino acids long. The germline V gene encodes CDR1 SGHRS and CDR2 YFSETQ. V lost 1 base and J lost 2, with 12 bases in between. The CDR3, as DNA: TGCGCCAGCAGCTTGAACGGGAATTTGCAAGAGACCCAGTACTTC. This translates into CASSLNGNLQETQYF.

The gene calls are TRBV2 and TRBJ1-2; 7 bases are shared with TRBD1. With 7 bases clipped from V and 6 bases from J, the junction kept 14 bases outside the gene matches. The CDR3 loop spans 15 amino acids. Germline-derived CDR1 and CDR2 are SNHLY and FYNNEI. The CDR3 DNA reads as TGTGCCAGCATACGACGACAGGGCGAATTAAATGGCTACACCTTC. Amino acids: CASIRRQGELNGYTF.

This clone came up once. V is TRBV30 and J is TRBJ1-1, with D unresolved. The ends were cut back, 0 bases at V and 5 bases at J, with 13 bases in the middle. Germline V gives CDR1 GTSNPN, CDR2 SVGIG (reference sequence). The CDR3 is 14 residues long. The CDR3 here is CAWSVLVGSTEAFF. The CDR3 DNA follows: TGTGCCTGGAGTGTACTGGTCGGGAGTACTGAAGCTTTCTTT.